Listed here are 24 T cell receptor beta chains from one sample, sequenced in a study of blood T cell repertoires in COVID-19. Sequenced by immunoSEQ multiplex PCR; TCRdb stores in-frame clones only, minus some. The sample lists 200,000 to 250,000 clones, roughly 80% seen once, with 6.5% to 9% in the top ten. The sample taken for sequencing was peripheral blood. The source is a woman between 50 and 59 years old with acute or convalescent COVID-19.

This chain links TRBV7-9 with TRBJ1-6; D gene uncertain. Germline CDR1 SEHNR, CDR2 FQNEAQ (reference sequence). The CDR3 covers 11 residues. The V end was cut by 2 bases, the J end by 14 bases, with 7 bases between. CDR3 residues: CASSLNEALHF. The CDR3 nucleotides read TGTGCCAGCAGCTTAAACGAGGCCCTCCACTTT.

The gene calls are TRBV19 and TRBJ2-2; 10 bases agree with TRBD1. Germline CDR1 and CDR2: LNHDA and SQIVND (reference sequence). The CDR3 totals 14 residues. With 6 bases clipped from V and 8 bases from J, the junction kept 6 bases outside the gene matches. CDR3 DNA: TGTGCCAGTAGCGTCGACAGGGGGCAGGGGGAGCTGTTTTTT. Translation: CASSVDRGQGELFF.

This clone occurred many times. The chain recombines TRBV24-1 with TRBJ2-1; 9 nucleotides agree with TRBD2. V lost 0 bases, J lost 6 bases, and 8 bases stayed unmatched. The CDR3 totals 17 residues. Germline V CDR1 and CDR2: KGHDR, SFDVKD. CDR3 protein: CATSDLGIAGAGNEQFF. The CDR3 nucleotides read TGTGCCACCAGTGATTTGGGCATAGCGGGAGCCGGCAATGAGCAGTTCTTC.

CDR3 DNA: TGCGCCAGCAGCGCAAAGACAGGGTCGGGGGAGCTGTTTTTT. It translates to CASSAKTGSGELFF. The chain carries TRBV5-1 and TRBJ2-2; 7 bases agree with TRBD1. Germline values: CDR1 SGHRS, CDR2 YFSETQ. The CDR3 sequence is 14 residues long. The V segment lost 4 bases and the J segment 8 bases; nucleotides outside the gene matches: 8.

The rearrangement joins TRBV29-1 to TRBJ2-1; TRBD1 matches 9 bases. V lost 8 bases, J lost 2 bases, and 4 bases stayed unmatched. Germline V lookup: CDR1 SQVTM, CDR2 ANQGSEA. The CDR3 covers 13 residues. CDR3 region: CSIRDRAYNEQFF. The CDR3 nucleotides read TGCAGCATCCGGGACAGGGCCTACAATGAGCAGTTCTTC.

This chain connects TRBV6-5 to TRBJ1-1; unclear D gene. The germline CDR1 and CDR2 sequences are MNHEY and SVGAGI. V gave up 0 bases and J gave up 3 bases, with 5 bases separating them. This CDR3 region has 13 residues. This CDR3 reads CASSYSVHTEAFF. The CDR3 region has the DNA TGTGCCAGCAGTTACTCCGTCCACACTGAAGCTTTCTTT.

This clone was observed once. The chain links TRBV5-1 to TRBJ2-2; D perhaps matches TRBD1 (6 bases). From germline, CDR1 is SGHRS and CDR2 YFSETQ. This CDR3 comprises 14 residues. V was trimmed by 3 bases and J by 3 bases, leaving 9 bases between them. The CDR3 region is CASSWTVYTGELFF. In nucleotides, the CDR3 is TGCGCCAGCAGCTGGACAGTTTACACCGGGGAGCTGTTTTTT.

The chain uses TRBV28 and TRBJ1-2; D may be TRBD1 (5 bases). Germline-derived CDR1 and CDR2 are MDHEN and SYDVKM. Trimming stripped 5 bases from V and 2 bases from J, with 18 bases between. This CDR3 region has 16 residues. The CDR3 here is CASSPPGGRLNYGYTF. CDR3 DNA sequence: TGTGCCAGCAGTCCACCCGGGGGACGCCTAAACTATGGCTACACCTTC.

This chain connects TRBV28 to TRBJ2-1; D call uncertain. With 2 bases removed from V and 3 bases from J, the gap between germline ends came to 17 bases. Germline CDR1 is MDHEN and CDR2 is SYDVKM. This CDR3 has 17 residues. Here the CDR3 reads CASSLIRGDGSYNEQFF. The CDR3 region has the DNA TGTGCCAGCAGTTTAATCCGAGGCGATGGTAGCTACAATGAGCAGTTCTTC.

The chain carries TRBV5-6 and TRBJ1-3; D may be TRBD1 (6 bases). Trimming stripped 4 bases from V and 3 bases from J, with 11 bases between. Germline-derived CDR1 and CDR2 are SGHDT and YYEEEE. The length of the CDR3 is 14 residues. The CDR3: CASSTSGVGNTIYF. The CDR3 coding sequence is TGTGCCAGCAGCACCTCAGGGGTTGGAAACACCATATATTTT.

This clone has only one observation. The rearrangement links TRBV2 to TRBJ2-1; no firm D call. CDR1 is SNHLY, CDR2 FYNNEI, per germline. V lost 3 bases and J lost 9, with 15 bases in between. The CDR3 extends over 14 amino acids. The CDR3 region has the DNA TGTGCCAGCAGTGAGGTTCTAGATTTGGGTGAGCAGTTCTTC. It codes for CASSEVLDLGEQFF. The complete variable domain, with remaining parts taken from reference TRBV2 and TRBJ2-1, reads EPEVTQTPSHQVTQMGQEVILRCVPISNHLYFYWYRQILGQKVEFLVSFYNNEISEKSEIFDDQFSVERPDGSNFTLKIRSTKLEDSAMYFCASSEVLDLGEQFFGPGTRLTVL.

CDR3 nucleotide sequence: TGTGCCAGCAGCTTCGGTTCAGGTCTTTCTAACTATGGCTACACCTTC. Amino acids: CASSFGSGLSNYGYTF. This chain links TRBV7-9 with TRBJ1-2; no firm D call. CDR3 length: 16 residues. CDR1 and CDR2 (germline): SEHNR, FQNEAQ (reference sequence). Trimming removed 3 bases from V and 0 bases from J, with 14 bases in between.

The chain recombines TRBV4-1 with TRBJ2-3, with TRBD2 matching 12 bases. This CDR3 is 17 amino acids long. The V and J ends lost 1 base and 6 bases, in that order; junction bases with no gene match: 8. CDR1 and CDR2 from the germline V gene are MGHRA and YSYEKL. CDR3 DNA: TGCGCCAGCAGCCAAGTTCCCCTAGCGGGGGGGCCGGATACGCAGTATTTT. As protein: CASSQVPLAGGPDTQYF.

This clone was picked up one time. The chain is built from TRBV2 and TRBJ1-1; 8 bases align to TRBD1. Germline CDR1 SNHLY, CDR2 FYNNEI. J was trimmed by 4 bases and V by 8 bases; bases with no gene match: 3. CDR3 size: 12 residues. Here the CDR3 reads CASRQGITEAFF. In nucleotides, the CDR3 is TGTGCCAGCCGACAGGGGATCACTGAAGCTTTCTTT.

The rearrangement links TRBV4-2 to TRBJ2-5; the match to TRBD1 covers 8 bases. V lost 2 bases, J lost 4 bases, and 3 bases stayed unmatched. The CDR3 covers 14 residues. Germline-derived CDR1 and CDR2 are LGHNA and YNFKEQ. The CDR3 DNA follows: TGTGCCAGCAGCCAACCCGGACAGGGAGAGACCCAGTACTTC. Translating gives CASSQPGQGETQYF.

V is TRBV27 and J is TRBJ1-2; D unresolved. Germline CDR1 is MNHEY and CDR2 is SMNVEV (reference sequence). The CDR3 extends over 15 amino acids. V was trimmed by 6 bases and J by 4 bases, leaving 18 bases between them. CDR3 sequence: CASRFKVETSYGYTF. The CDR3 DNA follows: TGTGCCAGCAGGTTCAAGGTAGAGACAAGCTATGGCTACACCTTC.

The genes are TRBV2 and TRBJ2-7; D perhaps matches TRBD2 (6 bases). Germline CDR1 SNHLY, CDR2 FYNNEI. The CDR3 has 14 residues. The V end was cut by 3 bases, the J end by 0 bases, with 9 bases between. In DNA form, the CDR3 reads TGTGCCAGCAGTGAGGGACTGAGCTCCTACGAGCAGTACTTC. It codes for CASSEGLSSYEQYF. The variable domain in full, completed from reference TRBV2 and TRBJ2-7, reads EPEVTQTPSHQVTQMGQEVILRCVPISNHLYFYWYRQILGQKVEFLVSFYNNEISEKSEIFDDQFSVERPDGSNFTLKIRSTKLEDSAMYFCASSEGLSSYEQYFGPGTRLTVT.

The V and J genes are TRBV7-9 and TRBJ1-3; TRBD1 matches at 9 bases. CDR1 is SEHNR and CDR2 is FQNEAQ in the germline V gene (reference sequence). V was pared by 11 bases and J by 4 bases, with 3 bases of the junction left unmatched. This CDR3 has 12 residues. The DNA of the CDR3 is TGTGCCGGGACAGGGTCCGGAAACACCATATATTTT. Encoded protein: CAGTGSGNTIYF.

V and J are TRBV3-1 (or the pseudogene TRBV3-2) and TRBJ2-1, with 8 bases identical to TRBD1. Germline assignment: CDR1 LGHDT and CDR2 YNNKEL (reference sequence). The V gene end was trimmed by 0 bases and the J gene end by 5 bases; junction bases not matched to a gene: 6. This CDR3 spans 16 amino acids. Here the CDR3 DNA reads TGTGCCAGCAGCCAAGAGGGACAGGCAAGGAACAATGAGCAGTTCTTC. It specifies CASSQEGQARNNEQFF.

This chain connects TRBV30 to TRBJ2-2; D is perhaps TRBD1 (6 bases). This CDR3 is built from 11 residues. The V gene's germline CDR1 is GTSNPN and CDR2 SVGIG (reference sequence). Trimming shortened V by 8 bases and J by 5 bases, and 9 bases separated the two germline ends. The CDR3, as DNA: TGTGCCCGAGGACAGACCGGGGAGCTGTTTTTT. It yields the protein CARGQTGELFF.

V usage is TRBV12-3 or TRBV12-4 and J usage is TRBJ1-1; D call uncertain. This CDR3 spans 13 amino acids. V lost 3 bases, J lost 4 bases, and 9 bases lay in between. The CDR3 spells CASSLAGFTEAFF. The CDR3 DNA follows: TGTGCCAGCAGTTTGGCAGGATTCACTGAAGCTTTCTTT.

The chain carries TRBV28 and TRBJ2-7, with 11 bases matching TRBD2. Per germline, CDR1 MDHEN and CDR2 SYDVKM. This CDR3 has 16 residues. The V segment lost 6 bases and the J segment 4 bases; nucleotides outside the gene matches: 11. Written as DNA, the CDR3 is TGTGCCAGCAGCCCGATTAGCGGGAGGGCCTCTTACGAGCAGTACTTC. As protein: CASSPISGRASYEQYF.

This rearrangement joins TRBV7-9 to TRBJ1-3; TRBD1 might be the D (6 bases). Germline V gene lookup returns CDR1 SEHNR and CDR2 FQNEAQ (reference sequence). This CDR3 is built from 14 residues. Trimming removed 3 bases from V and 4 bases from J, with 10 bases in between. Written as DNA, the CDR3 is TGTGCCAGCAGCTTTAGGACAGCGGGAAACACCATATATTTT. The encoded protein is CASSFRTAGNTIYF.

The rearrangement links TRBV5-1 to TRBJ2-5; TRBD2 might be the D (5 bases). The better agreement between TRBJ2-7 and the DNA end casts doubt on the J call. This CDR3 is 14 amino acids long. Germline CDR1 is SGHRS and CDR2 is YFSETQ. CDR3 nucleotide sequence: TGCGCCAGCAGCTTGGACGGGAACTCCTACGAGCAGTACTTC. Its protein is CASSLDGNSYEQYF.